One TCR beta chain is described in this entry. Its antigen is undetermined. The sample originates from a study of blood T cells in healthy people across ages. General observations from the study: Shifts in expanded clonotypes may have been confounded by donor CMV status, which was unknown.

A sample-barcoded 5' primer and a J-beta primer mix were used in a second PCR of roughly 7 to 12 cycles. Every cDNA molecule carried a tag from a template-switch adaptor bearing 12 random nucleotides. TCRdb reprocessed the 5' RACE reads with MiXCR, giving one entry per CDR3 protein. The repertoire holds fewer than 1,200,000 distinct CDR3 sequences, under 30% seen once, with less than 0.85% in the top ten. Trimming cost V 7 bases and J 8 bases, with 12 bases left between them. Germline CDR1 and CDR2: MGHDK and SYGVNS. This CDR3 contains 11 residues. These data are also associated with another study on T cells of mothers and their children. That study reports: Maternal samples each gave over 8 million TCR beta CDR3 reads, and child samples 2.5 million to 3.5 million each. Pairs that are related and pairs that are unrelated have TCR recombination output shaped similarly by thymic selection.

V is TRBV25-1 and J is TRBJ2-7; TRBD1 might be the D (6 bases). The origin of this receptor is a girl aged 2 to 10 in good health. Sequenced sample: blood. The CDR3: CASKETGKQYF. The CDR3 DNA sequence: TGTGCCAGCAAAGAAACAGGGAAGCAGTACTTC.